Following are 17 T cell receptor beta chains from one sample sequenced in a study of blood T cell repertoires in COVID-19. Only in-frame clones appear in the TCRdb table, and some are missing; sequencing was by immunoSEQ multiplex PCR. The sample contains 320,000 or so clones, roughly nine tenths of which appear only once. Sequencing input: PBMCs or T cells enriched from blood (not recorded which). These receptors came from a man between 60 and 75 years old who had recovered from COVID-19.

The chain has TRBV5-1 and TRBJ2-7; TRBD2 agrees at 9 bases. The V gene end was trimmed by 2 bases and the J gene end by 7 bases; junction bases not matched to a gene: 10. The CDR3 loop spans 15 amino acids. Germline V gene lookup returns CDR1 SGHRS and CDR2 YFSETQ. Here the CDR3 reads CASSFYSGSSGEQYF. CDR3 in DNA: TGCGCCAGCAGCTTCTATAGCGGGAGTAGTGGTGAGCAGTACTTC.

The J gene is TRBJ1-2, the V gene TRBV28; possibly TRBD1 for D (6 bases). Per germline, CDR1 MDHEN and CDR2 SYDVKM. V gave up 3 bases and J gave up 3 bases, with 14 bases separating them. This CDR3 is 15 amino acids long. CDR3 residues: CASSLGGRADYGYTF. The DNA for the CDR3 is TGTGCCAGCAGTTTGGGGGGGCGGGCAGACTATGGCTACACCTTC.

This clone was detected once. The J gene is TRBJ1-4, the V gene TRBV28, with TRBD1 matching 8 bases. The CDR3 runs 15 residues. Losses at the gene ends were 7 bases for V and 5 bases for J; bases not matched to a gene: 9. From germline, CDR1 is MDHEN and CDR2 SYDVKM. CDR3 sequence: CASTVGGTGNEKLFF. The CDR3 coding sequence is TGTGCCAGCACGGTGGGGGGGACAGGCAATGAAAAACTGTTTTTT.

This clone has a single count. This chain links TRBV7-2 with TRBJ2-1, with 13 bases fitting TRBD2. Unmatched junction bases numbered 6, after V lost 6 bases and J lost 7 bases. This CDR3 has 15 residues. Germline loops: CDR1 SGHTA, CDR2 FQGNSA. The CDR3 DNA follows: TGTGCCAGCAGTTTGGGACTAGCGGGGAAAAATGAGCAGTTCTTC. Protein: CASSLGLAGKNEQFF.

V is TRBV5-6 and J is TRBJ1-2; a possible D gene is TRBD1 (6 bases). Trimming took off 4 bases at V and 4 bases at J, with 14 bases between the two ends. Germline lookup yields CDR1 SGHDT and CDR2 YYEEEE. The CDR3 runs to 14 residues. The CDR3 DNA reads TGTGCCAGCAGCCGCGAGGGACATAGCTATGGCTACACCTTC. This gives the protein CASSREGHSYGYTF.

This chain connects TRBV19 to TRBJ2-7; maybe TRBD1 (7 bases). This CDR3 is built from 14 residues. Germline assignment: CDR1 LNHDA and CDR2 SQIVND (reference sequence). The ends were cut back, 5 bases at V and 4 bases at J, with 15 bases in the middle. CDR3 residues: CASSLQGTLYEQYF. CDR3 coding DNA: TGTGCCAGTAGTCTACAGGGGACTCTTTACGAGCAGTACTTC. Looking up the rest from reference TRBV19 and TRBJ2-7 gives the full variable domain: DGGITQSPKYLFRKEGQNVTLSCEQNLNHDAMYWYRQDPGQGLRLIYYSQIVNDFQKGDIAEGYSVSREKKESFPLTVTSAQKNPTAFYLCASSLQGTLYEQYFGPGTRLTVT.

This clone has more than one count but fewer than ten. The chain is built from TRBV7-3 and TRBJ2-1; no reliable D call. The ends were cut back, 6 bases at V and 0 bases at J, with 12 bases in the middle. The germline V gene has CDR1 SGHTA and CDR2 FQGTGA. This CDR3 has 15 amino acids. The CDR3 reads CASSPDPSSYNEQFF. The CDR3, as DNA: TGTGCCAGCAGTCCCGACCCTAGCTCCTACAATGAGCAGTTCTTC.

The chain links TRBV18 to TRBJ2-3; 7 nucleotides line up with TRBD1. Germline V gene lookup returns CDR1 KGHSH and CDR2 LQKENI. This CDR3 region has 15 residues. The ends lost 3 bases at V and 5 bases at J; junction bases unmatched: 8. The CDR3 reads CASSPPSGQQDTQYF. In DNA form, the CDR3 reads TGTGCCAGCTCACCGCCGTCGGGACAGCAAGATACGCAGTATTTT. Drawing the rest from reference TRBV18 and TRBJ2-3, the complete variable domain is NAGVMQNPRHLVRRRGQEARLRCSPMKGHSHVYWYRQLPEEGLKFMVYLQKENIIDESGMPKERFSAEFPKEGPSILRIQQVVRGDSAAYFCASSPPSGQQDTQYFGPGTRLTVL.

This sequence joins TRBV7-2 and TRBJ2-7, with 8 bases that match TRBD1. The CDR3 has 19 residues. V was clipped by 1 base and J by 5 bases; unmatched bases: 19. The germline V gene encodes CDR1 SGHTA and CDR2 FQGNSA. As DNA, the CDR3 is TGTGCCAGCAGCTTAGTCGCCAGGGGGCACCGGGACCTCCTACACGAGCAGTACTTC. It is translated as CASSLVARGHRDLLHEQYF.

V and J are TRBV30 and TRBJ2-7; D gene unclear. Looked up from germline, CDR1 is GTSNPN and CDR2 is SVGIG (reference sequence). The CDR3 is made up of 14 amino acids. The V gene lost 0 bases and the J gene lost 3 bases, with 12 bases spanning the gap. The CDR3 DNA follows: TGTGCCTGGAGTGTATGGCAGGCTAACTACGAGCAGTACTTC. This encodes CAWSVWQANYEQYF.

The chain employs TRBV24-1 and TRBJ2-2; no firm D call. This CDR3 has 14 residues. With 5 bases removed from V and 1 base from J, the gap between germline ends came to 7 bases. Germline V gene lookup returns CDR1 KGHDR and CDR2 SFDVKD. Here the CDR3 DNA reads TGTGCCACCAGTGTACAGAGGAACACCGGGGAGCTGTTTTTT. Amino acids: CATSVQRNTGELFF.

The J gene is TRBJ2-3, the V gene TRBV19; 10 nucleotides match TRBD2. The CDR3 totals 14 residues. The V and J ends lost 6 bases and 4 bases, in that order; junction bases with no gene match: 4. Germline loops: CDR1 LNHDA, CDR2 SQIVND (reference sequence). CDR3 residues: CASRQGLAPDTQYF. CDR3 nucleotides: TGTGCCAGTAGACAGGGACTAGCGCCAGATACGCAGTATTTT.

The V and J genes are TRBV24-1 and TRBJ2-1; 11 positions agree with TRBD2. The CDR3 is 15 residues long. After removal of 5 bases from V and 8 bases from J, the junction contained 7 bases not matched to a gene. The germline V gene has CDR1 KGHDR and CDR2 SFDVKD. CDR3 DNA: TGTGCCACCAGTGTTCTAGCGGGAGGAGGAGATGAGCAGTTCTTC. Amino acids: CATSVLAGGGDEQFF.

This clone was counted only a few times. The rearrangement joins TRBV6-4 to TRBJ1-6, with a weak D call TRBD1 (5 bases). From germline, CDR1 is MRHNA and CDR2 SNTAGT. The CDR3 sequence is 14 residues long. Trimming removed 4 bases from V and 8 bases from J, with 12 bases in between. Here the CDR3 reads CASSVTDQDSPLHF. CDR3 coding DNA: TGTGCCAGCAGTGTGACAGACCAAGATTCACCCCTCCACTTT.

This clone was counted many times. The rearrangement uses TRBV6-5 and TRBJ1-2, with D uncertain. This CDR3 is 16 amino acids long. Germline V gene sequence: CDR1 MNHEY, CDR2 SVGAGI. V gave up 0 bases and J gave up 2 bases, with 13 bases separating them. CDR3 region: CASSYSAASENYGYTF. The CDR3 bases are TGTGCCAGCAGTTACTCCGCCGCCAGCGAAAACTATGGCTACACCTTC.

V usage is TRBV20-1 and J usage is TRBJ2-1, with 7 bases identical to TRBD2. Germline assignment: CDR1 DFQATT and CDR2 SNEGSKA (reference sequence). J gave up 10 bases and V 3 bases, and 6 bases lay outside the gene matches. This CDR3 comprises 12 residues. CDR3 DNA sequence: TGCAGTGCTAGTGCTGGGCGGGGGGAGCAGTTCTTC. Its protein is CSASAGRGEQFF.

The chain is built from TRBV4-2 and TRBJ1-6; 7 positions match TRBD1. V was clipped by 0 bases and J by 4 bases; unmatched bases: 6. The CDR3 covers 17 residues. Germline CDR1 LGHNA, CDR2 YNFKEQ. CDR3 sequence: CASSQEEGARYNSPLHF. CDR3 bases: TGTGCCAGCAGCCAAGAAGAGGGGGCGAGGTATAATTCACCCCTCCACTTT.